Shown below are 2 T cell receptor beta chains from a single sample sequenced in a study of T cell changes during pregnancy in multiple sclerosis. TCRdb's copy holds only in-frame clones and misses some; the assay was immunoSEQ multiplex PCR. Found here are tens of thousands of clones, just over 90% of them singletons; the top ten hold 0.61%. Specimen: CD4+ T cells from peripheral blood mononuclear cells, collected in the third trimester of pregnancy. These receptors all come from a female donor with multiple sclerosis, enrolled in a pregnancy study.

This clone is medium-sized (0.01 to 0.1%). The gene calls are TRBV10-3 and TRBJ1-5; 8 bases are a match to TRBD1. Germline loops: CDR1 ENHRY, CDR2 SYGVKD. V gave up 3 bases and J gave up 6 bases; unmatched junction bases: 4. This CDR3 comprises 14 residues. CDR3 DNA sequence: TGTGCCATCAGTGAACGGCAGGGGGCTCAGCCCCAGCATTTT. It codes for CAISERQGAQPQHF.

This chain links TRBV11-2 with TRBJ2-7; tentatively, D is TRBD1 (5 bases). The CDR3 covers 14 residues. Trimming took off 1 base at V and 2 bases at J, with 9 bases between the two ends. Per germline, CDR1 SGHAT and CDR2 FQNNGV. The CDR3 DNA reads as TGTGCCAGCAGCTTAGGGGCAGGGCCCTACGAGCAGTACTTC. Protein product: CASSLGAGPYEQYF.